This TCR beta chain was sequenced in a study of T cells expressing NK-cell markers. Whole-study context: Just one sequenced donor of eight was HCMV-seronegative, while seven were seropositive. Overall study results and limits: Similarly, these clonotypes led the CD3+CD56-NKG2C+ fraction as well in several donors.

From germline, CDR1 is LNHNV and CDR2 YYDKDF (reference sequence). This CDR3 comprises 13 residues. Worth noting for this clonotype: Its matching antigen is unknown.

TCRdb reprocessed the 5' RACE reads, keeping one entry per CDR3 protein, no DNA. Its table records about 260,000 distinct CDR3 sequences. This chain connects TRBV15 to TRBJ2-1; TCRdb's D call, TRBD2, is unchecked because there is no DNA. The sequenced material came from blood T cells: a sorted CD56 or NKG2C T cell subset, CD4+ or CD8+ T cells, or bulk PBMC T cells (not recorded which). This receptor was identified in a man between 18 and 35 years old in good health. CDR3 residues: CATSRDRRDLRFF.